Here is one T cell receptor beta chain with its context. Unique molecular identifiers were incorporated when the TCRbeta library was constructed. TCRdb passed the PCR reads through MiXCR, listing each CDR3 protein once. The sample contains 700,000 to 950,000 distinct CDR3 sequences, under 20% of which appear only once. The CDR3 consists of 15 residues. Germline V gene sequence: CDR1 SGHTA, CDR2 FQGTGA. V lost 5 bases to trimming and J lost 0 bases, with 12 bases between them. This specimen comes from a study of T-cell reconstitution after alpha-beta-depleted transplantation in children. The starting material was PBMCs, mostly from graft donor cells, obtained 360 days after TCRalphabeta/CD19-depleted stem cell transplant. The receptor was isolated from a male patient younger than 18 who had a stem cell transplant for acute lymphoblastic leukemia, so the T cells may come from the graft donor. The chain couples TRBV7-3 to TRBJ2-3, with D tentatively TRBD1 (5 bases). CDR3 protein: CASSLGHTSTDTQYF. As DNA, the CDR3 is TGTGCCAGCAGCCTCGGACATACTAGCACAGATACGCAGTATTTT.